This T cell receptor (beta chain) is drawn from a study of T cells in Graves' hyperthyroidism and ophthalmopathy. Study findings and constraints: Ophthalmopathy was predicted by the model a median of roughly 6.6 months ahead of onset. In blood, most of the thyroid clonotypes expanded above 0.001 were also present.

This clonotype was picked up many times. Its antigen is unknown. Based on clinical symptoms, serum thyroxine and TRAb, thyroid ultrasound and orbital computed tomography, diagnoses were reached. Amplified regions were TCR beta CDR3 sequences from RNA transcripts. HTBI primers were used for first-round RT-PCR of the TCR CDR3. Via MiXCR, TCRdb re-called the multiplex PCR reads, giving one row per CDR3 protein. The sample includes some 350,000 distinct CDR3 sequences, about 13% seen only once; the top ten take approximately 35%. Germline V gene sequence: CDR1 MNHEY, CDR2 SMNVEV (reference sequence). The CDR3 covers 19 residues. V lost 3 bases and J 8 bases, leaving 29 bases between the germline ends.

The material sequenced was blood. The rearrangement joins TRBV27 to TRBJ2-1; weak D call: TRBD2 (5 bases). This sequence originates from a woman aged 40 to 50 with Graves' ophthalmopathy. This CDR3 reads CASSFTAAGLLNSGDEQFF. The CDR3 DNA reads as TGTGCCAGCAGTTTTACCGCCGCCGGTCTGCTCAATTCCGGGGATGAGCAGTTCTTC.